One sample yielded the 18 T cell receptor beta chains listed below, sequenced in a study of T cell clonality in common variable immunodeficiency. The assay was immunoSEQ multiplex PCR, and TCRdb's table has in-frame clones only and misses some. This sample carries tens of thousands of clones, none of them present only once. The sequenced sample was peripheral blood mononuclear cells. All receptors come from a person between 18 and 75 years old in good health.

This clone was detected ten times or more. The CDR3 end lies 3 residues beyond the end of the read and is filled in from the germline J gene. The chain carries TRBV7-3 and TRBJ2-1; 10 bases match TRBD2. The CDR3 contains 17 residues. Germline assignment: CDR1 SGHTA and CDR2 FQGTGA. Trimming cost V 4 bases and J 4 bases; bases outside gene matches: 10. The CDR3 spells CASSSKITSGAYNEQFF. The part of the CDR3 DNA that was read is TGTGCCAGCAGCTCCAAAATCACTAGCGGGGCTTACAATGAG.

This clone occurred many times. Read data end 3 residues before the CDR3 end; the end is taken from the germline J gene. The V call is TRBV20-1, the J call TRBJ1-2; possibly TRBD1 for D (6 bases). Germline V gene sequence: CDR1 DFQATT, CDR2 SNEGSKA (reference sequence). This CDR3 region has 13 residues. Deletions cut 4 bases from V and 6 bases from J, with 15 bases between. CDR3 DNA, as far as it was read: TGCAGTGCTATGTTGTTGGGGGCGGATGGC. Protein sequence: CSAMLLGADG. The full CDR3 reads CSAMLLGADGYTF.

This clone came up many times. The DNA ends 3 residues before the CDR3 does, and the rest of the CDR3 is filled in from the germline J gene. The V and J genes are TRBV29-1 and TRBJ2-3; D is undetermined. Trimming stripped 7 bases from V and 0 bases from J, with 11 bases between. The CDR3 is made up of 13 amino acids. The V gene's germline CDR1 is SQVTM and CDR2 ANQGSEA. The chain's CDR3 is CSGVRSSTDTQYF. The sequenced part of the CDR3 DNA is TGCAGCGGGGTCAGGAGTAGCACAGATACG.

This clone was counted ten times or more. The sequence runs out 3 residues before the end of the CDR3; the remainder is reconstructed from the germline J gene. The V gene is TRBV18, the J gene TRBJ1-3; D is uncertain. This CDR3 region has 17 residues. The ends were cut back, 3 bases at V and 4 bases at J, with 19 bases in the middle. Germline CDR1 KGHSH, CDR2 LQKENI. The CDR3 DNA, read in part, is TGTGCCAGCTCACCGAGGACGGACTCCACTGCCGGAAACACC. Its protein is CASSPRTDSTAGNT. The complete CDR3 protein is CASSPRTDSTAGNTIYF. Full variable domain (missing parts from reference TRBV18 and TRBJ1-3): NAGVMQNPRHLVRRRGQEARLRCSPMKGHSHVYWYRQLPEEGLKFMVYLQKENIIDESGMPKERFSAEFPKEGPSILRIQQVVRGDSAAYFCASSPRTDSTAGNTIYFGEGSWLTVV.

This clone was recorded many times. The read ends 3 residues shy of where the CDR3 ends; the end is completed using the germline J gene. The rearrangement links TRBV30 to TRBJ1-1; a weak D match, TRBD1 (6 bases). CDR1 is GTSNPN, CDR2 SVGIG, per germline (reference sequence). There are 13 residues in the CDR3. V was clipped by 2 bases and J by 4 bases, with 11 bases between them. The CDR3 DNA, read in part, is TGTGCCTGGAGTTACTCGACAGGCACTGAA. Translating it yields CAWSYSTGTE. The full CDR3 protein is CAWSYSTGTEAFF.

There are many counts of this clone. This CDR3 is CASSAGTGVYEQYF. CDR3 bases read: TGTGCCAGCAGTGCCGGGACAGGGGTCTACGAG. The chain employs TRBV6-2 or TRBV6-3 and TRBJ2-7, with 10 nucleotides matching TRBD1. The read stops 3 residues short of the end of the CDR3; the missing end is completed from the germline J gene. CDR1 is MNHEY, CDR2 SVGEGT, per germline. Trimming cost V 5 bases and J 3 bases; bases outside gene matches: 4. The CDR3 sequence is 14 residues long.

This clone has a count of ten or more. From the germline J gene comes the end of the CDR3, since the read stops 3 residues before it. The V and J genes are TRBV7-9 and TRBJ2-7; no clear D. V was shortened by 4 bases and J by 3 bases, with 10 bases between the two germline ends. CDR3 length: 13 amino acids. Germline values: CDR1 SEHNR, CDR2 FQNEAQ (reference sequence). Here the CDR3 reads CASSSHLYYEQYF. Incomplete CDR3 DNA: TGTGCCAGCAGCTCCCACTTGTACTACGAG.

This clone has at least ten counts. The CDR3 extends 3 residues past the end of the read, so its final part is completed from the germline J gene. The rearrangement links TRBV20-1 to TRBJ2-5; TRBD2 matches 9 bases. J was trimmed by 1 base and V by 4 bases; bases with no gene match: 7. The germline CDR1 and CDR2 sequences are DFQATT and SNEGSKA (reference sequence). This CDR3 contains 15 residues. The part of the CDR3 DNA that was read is TGCAGTGCTATTAGCGGGGGACCCTTCCAAGAGACC. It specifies CSAISGGPFQET. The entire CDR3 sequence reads CSAISGGPFQETQYF.

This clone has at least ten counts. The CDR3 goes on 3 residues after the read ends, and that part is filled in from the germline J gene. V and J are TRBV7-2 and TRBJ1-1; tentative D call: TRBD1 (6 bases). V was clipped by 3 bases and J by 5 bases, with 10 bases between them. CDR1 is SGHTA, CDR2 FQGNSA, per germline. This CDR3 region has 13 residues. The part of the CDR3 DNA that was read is TGTGCCAGCAGCTTTCCTCAGGGGACTGAA. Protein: CASSFPQGTE. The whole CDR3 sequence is CASSFPQGTEAFF.

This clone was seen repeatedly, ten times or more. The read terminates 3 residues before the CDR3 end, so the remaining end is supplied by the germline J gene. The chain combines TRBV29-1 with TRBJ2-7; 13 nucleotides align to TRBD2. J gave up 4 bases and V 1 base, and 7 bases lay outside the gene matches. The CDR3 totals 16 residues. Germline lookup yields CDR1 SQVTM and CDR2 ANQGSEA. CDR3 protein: CSVEGGGTSGDYEQYF. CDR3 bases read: TGCAGCGTTGAAGGAGGCGGGACTAGCGGGGATTACGAG.

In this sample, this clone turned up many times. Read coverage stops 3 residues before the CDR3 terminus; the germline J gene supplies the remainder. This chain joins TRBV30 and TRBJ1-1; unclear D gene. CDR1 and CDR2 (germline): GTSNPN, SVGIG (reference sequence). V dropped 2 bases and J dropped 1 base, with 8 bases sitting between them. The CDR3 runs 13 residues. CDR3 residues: CAWSQIKNTEAFF. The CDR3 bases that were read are TGTGCCTGGAGTCAGATCAAGAACACTGAA.

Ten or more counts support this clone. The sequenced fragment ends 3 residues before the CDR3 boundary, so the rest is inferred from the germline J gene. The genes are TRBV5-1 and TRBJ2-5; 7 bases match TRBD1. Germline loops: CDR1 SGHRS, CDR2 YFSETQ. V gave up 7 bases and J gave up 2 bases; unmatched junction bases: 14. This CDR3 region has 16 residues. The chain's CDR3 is CASCQTPGQPQETQYF. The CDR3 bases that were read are TGCGCCAGCTGCCAGACTCCGGGACAGCCACAAGAGACC.

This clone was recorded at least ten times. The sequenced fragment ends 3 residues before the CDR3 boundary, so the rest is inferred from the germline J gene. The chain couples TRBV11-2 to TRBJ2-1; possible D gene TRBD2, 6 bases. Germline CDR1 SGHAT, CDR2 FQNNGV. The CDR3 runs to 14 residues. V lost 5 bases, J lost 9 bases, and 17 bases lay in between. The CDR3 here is CASSRPGLKGEQFF. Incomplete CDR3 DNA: TGTGCCAGCAGCCGACCCGGACTAAAAGGTGAG. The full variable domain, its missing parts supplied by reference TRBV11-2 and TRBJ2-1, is EAGVAQSPRYKIIEKRQSVAFWCNPISGHATLYWYQQILGQGPKLLIQFQNNGVVDDSQLPKDRFSAERLKGVDSTLKIQPAKLEDSAVYLCASSRPGLKGEQFFGPGTRLTVL.

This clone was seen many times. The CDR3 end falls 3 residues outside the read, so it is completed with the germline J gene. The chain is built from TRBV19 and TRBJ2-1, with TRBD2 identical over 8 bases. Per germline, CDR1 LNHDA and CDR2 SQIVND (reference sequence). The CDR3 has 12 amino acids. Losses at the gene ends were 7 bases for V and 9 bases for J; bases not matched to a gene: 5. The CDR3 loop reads CASTGGWGEQFF. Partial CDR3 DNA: TGTGCCAGTACGGGGGGGTGGGGTGAG.

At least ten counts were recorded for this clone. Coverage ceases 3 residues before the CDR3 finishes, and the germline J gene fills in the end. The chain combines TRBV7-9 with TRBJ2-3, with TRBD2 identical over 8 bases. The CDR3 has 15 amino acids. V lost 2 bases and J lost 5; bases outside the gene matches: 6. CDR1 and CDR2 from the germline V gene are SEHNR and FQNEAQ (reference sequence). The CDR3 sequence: CASSLRAGAIDTQYF. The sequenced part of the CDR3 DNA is TGTGCCAGCAGCTTACGAGCGGGGGCGATAGATACG.

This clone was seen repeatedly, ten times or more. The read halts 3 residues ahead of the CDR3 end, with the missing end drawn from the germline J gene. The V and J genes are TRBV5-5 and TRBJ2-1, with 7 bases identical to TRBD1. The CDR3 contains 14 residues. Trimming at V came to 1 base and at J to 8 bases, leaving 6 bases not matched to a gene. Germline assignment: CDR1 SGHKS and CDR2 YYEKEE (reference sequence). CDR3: CASSLWDSLDEQFF. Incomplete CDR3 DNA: TGTGCCAGCAGCTTGTGGGACAGCTTGGATGAG.

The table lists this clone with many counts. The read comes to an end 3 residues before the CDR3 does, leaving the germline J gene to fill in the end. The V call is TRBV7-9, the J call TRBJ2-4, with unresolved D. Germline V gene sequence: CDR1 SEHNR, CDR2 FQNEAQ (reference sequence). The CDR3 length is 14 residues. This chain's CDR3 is CASSNGVLGYGQYF. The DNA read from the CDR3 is TGTGCCAGCAGCAACGGTGTATTAGGGTATGGT.

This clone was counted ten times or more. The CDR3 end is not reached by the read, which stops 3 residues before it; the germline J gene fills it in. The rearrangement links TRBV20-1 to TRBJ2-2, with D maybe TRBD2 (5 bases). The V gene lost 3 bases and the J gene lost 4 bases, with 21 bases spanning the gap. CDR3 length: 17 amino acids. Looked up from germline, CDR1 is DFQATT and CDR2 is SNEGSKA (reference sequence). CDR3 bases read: TGCAGTGCTAGTCGTTGGTGGGTAGCGAGCGGCACCGGGGAG. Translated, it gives CSASRWWVASGTGE. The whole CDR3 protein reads CSASRWWVASGTGELFF.